The 15 T cell receptor beta chains presented below share a single source sample, sequenced in a study of shared clonotypes between healthy human individuals. Libraries were prepared by immunoSEQ multiplex PCR; TCRdb keeps only in-frame clonotypes and omits some of them. The table includes some 1 million clones, about 76% detected once. Sequencing input: memory CD4+ T cells sorted from blood. Subset defined: CD45RA-negative fraction. Every receptor here comes from a man aged 18 to 30 in good health.

This chain uses TRBV30 with TRBJ2-7, with no clear D. Trimming left V 0 bases short and J 3 bases short, with 9 bases between. CDR3 length: 13 amino acids. In germline, CDR1 is GTSNPN, CDR2 SVGIG (reference sequence). CDR3 loop: CAWSVRPNYEQYF. CDR3 nucleotides: TGTGCCTGGAGTGTTCGGCCGAACTACGAGCAGTACTTC.

This clone has a single count. Here the CDR3 reads CASSETGTSAGTQYF. CDR3 DNA sequence: TGCGCCAGCAGTGAAACCGGGACTAGTGCGGGGACCCAGTACTTC. The V gene is TRBV10-2, the J gene TRBJ2-5; 8 bases line up with TRBD2. This CDR3 is 15 amino acids long. The ends lost 3 bases at V and 7 bases at J; junction bases unmatched: 10. The germline gives CDR1 WSHSY, CDR2 SAAADI.

The chain uses TRBV28 and TRBJ2-5, with 10 bases that match TRBD1. Trimming cost V 4 bases and J 5 bases; bases outside gene matches: 10. CDR1 MDHEN and CDR2 SYDVKM come from the germline V gene. This CDR3 has 16 residues. The CDR3 sequence: CASSSIRTGGGETQYF. CDR3 in DNA: TGTGCCAGCAGTTCAATTAGGACAGGGGGTGGTGAGACCCAGTACTTC. Variable domain in full (rest from reference TRBV28 and TRBJ2-5): DVKVTQSSRYLVKRTGEKVFLECVQDMDHENMFWYRQDPGLGLRLIYFSYDVKMKEKGDIPEGYSVSREKKERFSLILESASTNQTSMYLCASSSIRTGGGETQYFGPGTRLLVL.

The table lists this clone with a count of one. This sequence joins TRBV10-3 and TRBJ2-5; TRBD2 might be the D (6 bases). The CDR3 spans 13 residues. Germline assignment: CDR1 ENHRY and CDR2 SYGVKD. The V end was cut by 6 bases, the J end by 5 bases, with 13 bases between. For the CDR3, the DNA is TGTGCCATCAGGGGGGGAGTGGGTGAGACCCAGTACTTC. It translates to CAIRGGVGETQYF.

The V gene is TRBV5-1, the J gene TRBJ1-2; 7 positions match TRBD1. Germline-derived CDR1 and CDR2 are SGHRS and YFSETQ. J gave up 2 bases and V 2 bases, and 6 bases lay outside the gene matches. The CDR3 is 15 amino acids. CDR3 in DNA: TGCGCCAGCAGCTTCGGGGCAGGGGGGAACTATGGCTACACCTTC. Translating gives CASSFGAGGNYGYTF.

This clone has a single count. V usage is TRBV18 and J usage is TRBJ2-1, with D possibly matching TRBD1 (5 bases). The CDR3 spans 13 residues. V lost 1 base to trimming and J lost 12 bases, with 13 bases between them. CDR1 is KGHSH, CDR2 LQKENI, per germline. DNA for the CDR3: TGTGCCAGCTCACCACAATTCAGGGAAGGGCAGTTCTTC. Its protein product is CASSPQFREGQFF.

The chain combines TRBV5-1 with TRBJ2-7; tentative D call: TRBD1 (6 bases). CDR1 is SGHRS and CDR2 is YFSETQ in the germline V gene. The length of the CDR3 is 19 residues. Trimming removed 0 bases at V and 0 bases at J, with 22 bases between. Here the CDR3 DNA reads TGCGCCAGCAGCTTGGGGGATTGGTACCTCCGGGACAACTCCTACGAGCAGTACTTC. It yields the protein CASSLGDWYLRDNSYEQYF.

Details on this clone: This specimen includes other DNA sequences encoding the same CDR3. The chain employs TRBV5-1 and TRBJ2-3; 8 bases agree with TRBD2. Per germline, CDR1 SGHRS and CDR2 YFSETQ. With V trimmed by 2 bases and J by 3 bases, 2 bases remained unmatched. CDR3 length: 14 residues. The CDR3 protein is CASSLSGGTDTQYF. DNA of the CDR3: TGCGCCAGCAGCTTAAGCGGGGGAACAGATACGCAGTATTTT. The full variable domain, with the rest looked up from reference TRBV5-1 and TRBJ2-3, is KAGVTQTPRYLIKTRGQQVTLSCSPISGHRSVSWYQQTPGQGLQFLFEYFSETQRNKGNFPGRFSGRQFSNSRSEMNVSTLELGDSALYLCASSLSGGTDTQYFGPGTRLTVL.

The V and J genes are TRBV7-9 and TRBJ2-3; D uncertain. Germline V gene sequence: CDR1 SEHNR, CDR2 FQNEAQ (reference sequence). V was pared by 5 bases and J by 4 bases, with 13 bases between. This CDR3 is 14 amino acids long. DNA for the CDR3: TGTGCCAGCAGCGTAACCACAGTGGCAGATACGCAGTATTTT. Its translation is CASSVTTVADTQYF.

The chain joins TRBV12-5 to TRBJ1-1; D is uncertain. This CDR3 region has 17 residues. The germline V and J ends were trimmed by 6 bases and 0 bases, with 20 bases remaining between them. Per germline, CDR1 LGHNT and CDR2 FRNRAP. The CDR3 is CASGPTAQTNLNTEAFF. The CDR3 coding sequence is TGTGCTAGTGGACCAACCGCACAGACAAACTTGAACACTGAAGCTTTCTTT.

This clone was seen a single time. This chain connects TRBV6-5 to TRBJ1-3; tentative D call: TRBD1 (6 bases). V was trimmed by 4 bases and J by 0 bases, leaving 10 bases between them. Germline values: CDR1 MNHEY, CDR2 SVGAGI. The CDR3 has 15 amino acids. CDR3 region: CASSWAGASGNTIYF. The CDR3 DNA is TGTGCCAGCAGTTGGGCGGGGGCCTCTGGAAACACCATATATTTT.

The chain carries TRBV2 and TRBJ2-5; no clear D. In germline, CDR1 is SNHLY, CDR2 FYNNEI. CDR3 length: 14 residues. V shed 4 bases and J shed 2 bases, with 11 bases lying between them. CDR3 protein: CASSGWASQETQYF. The DNA of the CDR3 is TGTGCCAGCAGTGGATGGGCGAGTCAAGAGACCCAGTACTTC.

This clone appeared a single time. The V call is TRBV19, the J call TRBJ2-5, with D possibly matching TRBD2 (6 bases). Germline V gene data show CDR1 as LNHDA and CDR2 as SQIVND (reference sequence). The CDR3 is 14 amino acids. Trimming left V 5 bases short and J 2 bases short, with 12 bases between. CDR3: CASSRSGGQETQYF. CDR3 coding DNA: TGTGCCAGTAGTCGAAGTGGGGGGCAAGAGACCCAGTACTTC.

In DNA, the CDR3 is TGTGCCAGCAGCTTAGCGGGGGGGAATTACAATGAGCAGTTCTTC. Its protein is CASSLAGGNYNEQFF. V and J are TRBV6-5 and TRBJ2-1; TRBD2 aligns across 11 bases. The length of the CDR3 is 15 residues. From germline, CDR1 is MNHEY and CDR2 SVGAGI. J was trimmed by 4 bases and V by 6 bases; bases with no gene match: 5.

Regarding this clone: The same CDR3 can be traced to other DNA sequences in this sample. This chain links TRBV5-1 with TRBJ2-1; 8 bases align to TRBD2. CDR1 SGHRS and CDR2 YFSETQ come from the germline V gene. V lost 4 bases to trimming and J lost 0 bases; unmatched junction nucleotides: 3. The CDR3 consists of 15 residues. CDR3 sequence reads: CASSAAGGSYNEQFF. The CDR3, as DNA: TGCGCCAGCAGCGCCGCGGGGGGCTCCTACAATGAGCAGTTCTTC.